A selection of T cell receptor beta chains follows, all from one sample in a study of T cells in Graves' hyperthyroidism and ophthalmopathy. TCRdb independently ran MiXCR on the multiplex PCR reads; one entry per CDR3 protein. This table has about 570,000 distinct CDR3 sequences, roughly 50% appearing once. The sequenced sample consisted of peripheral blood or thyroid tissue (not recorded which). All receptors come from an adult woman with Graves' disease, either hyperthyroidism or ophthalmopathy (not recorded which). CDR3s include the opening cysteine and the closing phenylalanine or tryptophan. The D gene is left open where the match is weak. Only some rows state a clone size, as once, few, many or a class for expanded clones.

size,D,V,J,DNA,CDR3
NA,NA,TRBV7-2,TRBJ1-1,TGTGCCACCCGGGGGGGGGTAACTTTCTTT,CATRGGVTFF
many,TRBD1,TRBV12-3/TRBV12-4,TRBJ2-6,TGTGCCAGCAGCTCTACAGGGGGCTCTGGGGCCAACGTCCTGACTTTC,CASSSTGGSGANVLTF
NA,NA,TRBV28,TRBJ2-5,TGTGCCAGCAGTCATCCGGGAAAAGAGACCCAGTACTTC,CASSHPGKETQYF
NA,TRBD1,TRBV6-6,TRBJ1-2,TGTGCCAGCAGTTACTCATACAGGGGGCCAGCTAACTATGGCTACACCTTC,CASSYSYRGPANYGYTF
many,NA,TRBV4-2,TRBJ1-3,TGTGCCAGCAGCCAAGCACCGGGACTGGGAAACACCATATATTTT,CASSQAPGLGNTIYF
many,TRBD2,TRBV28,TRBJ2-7,TGTGCCCATCAGGGACTAATTACCTACGAGCAGTACTTC,CAHQGLITYEQYF
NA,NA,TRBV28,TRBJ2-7,TGTGCCAGCAGCTTATGGGCAGGGTCCACCTACGAGCAGTACTTC,CASSLWAGSTYEQYF
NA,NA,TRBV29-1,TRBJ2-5,TGCAGCGTTGCCAGTGGGTGGCAAGAGACCCAGTACTTC,CSVASGWQETQYF
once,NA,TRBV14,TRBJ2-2,TGTGCCAGCAGCCGCGACAGCTCTGGAAACACCGGGGAGCTGTTTTTT,CASSRDSSGNTGELFF
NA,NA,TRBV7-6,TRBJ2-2,TGTGCCAGCCGCATGTTCGGGGAGCTGTTTTTT,CASRMFGELFF
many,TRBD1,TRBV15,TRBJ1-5,TGTGCCACCAGCAGTACAGGGGGGGGCAATCAGCCCCAGCATTTT,CATSSTGGGNQPQHF
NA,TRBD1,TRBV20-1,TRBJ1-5,TGCAGTGCTAGACGGGCAGGGGGGGCTGAAAATCAGCCCCAGCATTTT,CSARRAGGAENQPQHF
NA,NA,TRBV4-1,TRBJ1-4,TGCGCCAGCAGCCAACGGGGGGATGGGGAACTGTTTTTT,CASSQRGDGELFF
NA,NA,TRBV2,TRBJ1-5,TGTGCCAGTTCGACAGTCGGCAATCAGCCCCAGCATTTT,CASSTVGNQPQHF
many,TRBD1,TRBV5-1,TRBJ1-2,TGCGCCAGCAGGGTGACAGGGCATGGCTACACCTTC,CASRVTGHGYTF
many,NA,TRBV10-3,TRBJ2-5,TGTGCCATCAGTGTGCAAGCGGAAGAGACCCAGTACTTC,CAISVQAEETQYF
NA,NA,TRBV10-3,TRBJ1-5,TGTGCCTGCAGTGCGACCGGGCCAGATAATCAGCCCCAGCATTTT,CACSATGPDNQPQHF
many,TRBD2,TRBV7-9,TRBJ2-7,TGTGCCAGCTCTGTCGGGACTAGCGGAACCTACGAGCAGTACTTC,CASSVGTSGTYEQYF
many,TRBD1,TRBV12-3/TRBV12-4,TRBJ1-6,TGTGCCAGCAGTTTATACAGGGGGACGGATTCACCCCTCCACTTT,CASSLYRGTDSPLHF
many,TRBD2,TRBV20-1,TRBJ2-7,TGCAGTGCTAGACAAAAGGGACTAGGGGTTTGGCAGTACTTC,CSARQKGLGVWQYF
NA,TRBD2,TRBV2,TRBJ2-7,TGTGCCAGCAGTGAACTAGCGGGAGGGGACGAGCAGTACTTC,CASSELAGGDEQYF
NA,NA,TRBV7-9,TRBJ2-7,TGTGCCAGCAGCGCCAAAAGGGGTTTCCCTACTTACGAGCAGTACTTC,CASSAKRGFPTYEQYF
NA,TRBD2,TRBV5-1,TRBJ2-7,TGCGCCAGCAGCTTGGGCACTAGCGGCCATCGCTACGAGCAGTACTTC,CASSLGTSGHRYEQYF
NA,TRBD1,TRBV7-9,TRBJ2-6,TGTGCCAGCAGCCTCAAGACAGGGAACCCTTACTCTGGGGCCAACGTCCTGACTTTC,CASSLKTGNPYSGANVLTF
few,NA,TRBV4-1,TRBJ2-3,TGCGCCAGCAGCCAGTTCCGGGCCGAGGATACGCAGTATTTT,CASSQFRAEDTQYF
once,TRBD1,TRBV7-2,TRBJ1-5,TGTGCCAGCAGCTACGACAGGGTGAGCAATCAGCCCCAGCATTTT,CASSYDRVSNQPQHF
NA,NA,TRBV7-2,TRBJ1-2,TGTGCCAGCAGCTCGCTACAGATTAGCTATGGCTACACCTTC,CASSSLQISYGYTF
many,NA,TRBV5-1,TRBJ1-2,TGCGCCAGCAGCTTTGGCGGTCCTAACTATGGCTACACCTTC,CASSFGGPNYGYTF
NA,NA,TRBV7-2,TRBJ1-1,TGTGCCAGCAGCGCTCTGTGGGGGGCAGGCACTGAAGCTTTCTTT,CASSALWGAGTEAFF
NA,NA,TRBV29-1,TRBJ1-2,TGCAGCGTTGCCTCACGGGGGGCTGGCTACACCTTC,CSVASRGAGYTF
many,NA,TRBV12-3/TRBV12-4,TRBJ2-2,TGTGCCAGCAGTCCCCGTCAGGGCGCCCCGAACACCGGGGAGCTGTTTTTT,CASSPRQGAPNTGELFF
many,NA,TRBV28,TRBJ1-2,TGTGCCAGCAGTATAAATCCAAACTATGGCTACACCTTC,CASSINPNYGYTF
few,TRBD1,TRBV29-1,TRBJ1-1,TGCAGCGCGACAGGGTCGAAGAGCACTGAAGCTTTCTTT,CSATGSKSTEAFF
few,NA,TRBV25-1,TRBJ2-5,TGTGCCAGCAGAAACTCTCGGGCGGGACAAGAGACCCAGTACTTC,CASRNSRAGQETQYF
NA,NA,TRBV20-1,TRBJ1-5,TGCAGTGCTGGTCATGCAGGGCGCGGGAAGACCCAGCATTTT,CSAGHAGRGKTQHF
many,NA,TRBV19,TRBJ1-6,TGTGCCAGTACCCCGAGGGGGGATCGTGATTCACCCCTCCACTTT,CASTPRGDRDSPLHF
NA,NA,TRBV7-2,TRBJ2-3,TGTGCCAGCAGCTATGCGGGCACAGATACGCAGTATTTT,CASSYAGTDTQYF
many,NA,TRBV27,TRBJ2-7,TGTGCCAGCAGCCGTACAGCAGCCTACGAGCAGTACTTC,CASSRTAAYEQYF
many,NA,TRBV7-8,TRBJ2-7,TGTGCCAGCAGCTGGACGGCGGGCGAGCAGTACTTC,CASSWTAGEQYF
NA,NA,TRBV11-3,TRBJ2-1,TGTGCCAGCAGCCGATGGGAGGCGCGGGAGCAGTTCTTC,CASSRWEAREQFF
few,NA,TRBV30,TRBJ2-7,TGTGCCTTAATAGGGGCAACCTACGAGCAGTACTTC,CALIGATYEQYF
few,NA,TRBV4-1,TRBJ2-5,TGCGCCAGCAGCCCGATCATTACCTTTGGGGGGAGCAGGAAGTTACAAGAGACCCAGTACTTC,CASSPIITFGGSRKLQETQYF
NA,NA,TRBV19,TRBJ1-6,TGTGCCAGTAGTATAGGCTCCGGAATGGCTAATTCACCCCTCCACTTT,CASSIGSGMANSPLHF
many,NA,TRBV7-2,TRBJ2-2,TGTGCCGACTCTGGCGGGGCCGATGTGAACACCGGGGAGCTGTTTTTT,CADSGGADVNTGELFF
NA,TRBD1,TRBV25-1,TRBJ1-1,TGTGCCAGCAGTGAATATCAGGGACAGGGGGTCACTGAAGCTTTCTTT,CASSEYQGQGVTEAFF
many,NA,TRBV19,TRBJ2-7,TGTGCCAGTAGGCCAGCAGGGGATTTCTACGAGCAGTACTTC,CASRPAGDFYEQYF
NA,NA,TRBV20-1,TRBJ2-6,TGCAGTGCCACGATCGCTTCTGGGGCCAACGTCCTGACTTTC,CSATIASGANVLTF
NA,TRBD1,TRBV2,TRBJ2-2,TGTGCCAGCATGGGCGGGACAGGGGGGATCACCGGGGAGCTGTTTTTT,CASMGGTGGITGELFF
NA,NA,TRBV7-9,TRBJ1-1,TGTGCCAGCAGCTTTACTTCGAACACTGAAGCTTTCTTT,CASSFTSNTEAFF
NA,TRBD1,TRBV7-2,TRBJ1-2,TGTGCCAGCAGCCAGCGACAGGGGGAAGATGGCTACACCTTC,CASSQRQGEDGYTF
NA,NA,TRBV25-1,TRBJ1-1,TGTGCCAGCAGTGAATTCCCGGGGCTGAACACTGAAGCTTTCTTT,CASSEFPGLNTEAFF
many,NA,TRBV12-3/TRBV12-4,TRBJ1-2,TGTGCCAGCAGTTTTTCGGGGGGGCATGGCTACACCTTC,CASSFSGGHGYTF
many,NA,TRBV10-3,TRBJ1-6,TGTGCCATCGCGGGCACGACAGTGAATAATTCACCCCTCCACTTT,CAIAGTTVNNSPLHF
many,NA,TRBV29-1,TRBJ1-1,TGCAGCGTACTAAATAGGGGGGTAACTGAAGCTTTCTTT,CSVLNRGVTEAFF
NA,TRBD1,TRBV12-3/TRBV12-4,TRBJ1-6,TGTGCCAGCAGCCCGGGACAGGCGGACTTTCCCCACTTT,CASSPGQADFPHF
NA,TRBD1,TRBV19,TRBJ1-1,TGTGCCAGTAGTGCGACAGGGCCCACTGAAACTTTCTTT,CASSATGPTETFF
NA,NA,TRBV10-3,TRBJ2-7,TGTGCCATCAGTGACACCTCCGGGCACGAGCAGTACTTC,CAISDTSGHEQYF
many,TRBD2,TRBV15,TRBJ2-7,TGTGCCACCAGCCCCCCCGGGACTAGCGGTATCTACGAGCAGTACTTC,CATSPPGTSGIYEQYF
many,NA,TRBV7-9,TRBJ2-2,TGTGCCAGCAGCCCCCTCAGACTAGGGGCCGGGGAGCTGTTTTTT,CASSPLRLGAGELFF